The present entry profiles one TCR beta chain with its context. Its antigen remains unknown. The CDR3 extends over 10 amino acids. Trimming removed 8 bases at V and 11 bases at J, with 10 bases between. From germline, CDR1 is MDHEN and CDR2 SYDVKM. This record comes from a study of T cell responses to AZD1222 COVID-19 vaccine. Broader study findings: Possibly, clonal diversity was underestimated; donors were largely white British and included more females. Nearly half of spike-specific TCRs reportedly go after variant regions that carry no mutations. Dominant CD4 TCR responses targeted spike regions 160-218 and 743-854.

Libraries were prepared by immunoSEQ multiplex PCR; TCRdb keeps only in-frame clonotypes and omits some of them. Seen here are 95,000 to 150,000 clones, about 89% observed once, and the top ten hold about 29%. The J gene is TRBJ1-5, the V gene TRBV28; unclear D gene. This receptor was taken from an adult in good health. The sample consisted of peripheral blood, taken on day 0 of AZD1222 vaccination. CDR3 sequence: CASGKDSQHF. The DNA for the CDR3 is TGTGCCAGCGGGAAGGATTCCCAGCATTTT.